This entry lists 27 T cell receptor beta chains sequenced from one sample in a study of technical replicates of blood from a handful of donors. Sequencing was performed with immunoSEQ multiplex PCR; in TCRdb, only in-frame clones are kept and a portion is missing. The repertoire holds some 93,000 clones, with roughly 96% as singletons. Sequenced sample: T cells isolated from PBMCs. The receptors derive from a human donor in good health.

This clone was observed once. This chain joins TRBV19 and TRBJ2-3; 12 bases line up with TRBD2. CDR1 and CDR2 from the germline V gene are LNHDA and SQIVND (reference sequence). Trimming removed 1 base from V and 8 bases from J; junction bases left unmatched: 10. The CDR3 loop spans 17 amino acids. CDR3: CASSIGGLAGPPATQYF. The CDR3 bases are TGTGCCAGTAGTATAGGAGGACTAGCGGGGCCGCCGGCTACGCAGTATTTT.

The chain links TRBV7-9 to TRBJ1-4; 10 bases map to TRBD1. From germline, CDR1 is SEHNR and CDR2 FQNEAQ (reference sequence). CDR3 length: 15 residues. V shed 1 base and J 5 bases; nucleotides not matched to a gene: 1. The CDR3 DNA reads TGTGCCAGCAGCTTAGTGGGACAGGGGAATGAAAAACTGTTTTTT. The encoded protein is CASSLVGQGNEKLFF.

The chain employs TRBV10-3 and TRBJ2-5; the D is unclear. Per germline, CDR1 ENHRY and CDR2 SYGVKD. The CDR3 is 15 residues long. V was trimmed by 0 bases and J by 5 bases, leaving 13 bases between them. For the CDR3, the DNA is TGTGCCATCAGTGAGTCGATCCTGTTGGAGGAGACCCAGTACTTC. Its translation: CAISESILLEETQYF.

As DNA, the CDR3 is TGTGCCAGCAGTCTCGCGGGGGCTAGCGGGAACTACGAGCAGTACTTC. This gives the protein CASSLAGASGNYEQYF. The chain combines TRBV27 with TRBJ2-7; 9 nucleotides align to TRBD2. V shed 5 bases, J shed 3 bases, and the junction held 11 bases outside the gene matches. CDR1 and CDR2 (germline): MNHEY, SMNVEV (reference sequence). This CDR3 contains 16 residues.

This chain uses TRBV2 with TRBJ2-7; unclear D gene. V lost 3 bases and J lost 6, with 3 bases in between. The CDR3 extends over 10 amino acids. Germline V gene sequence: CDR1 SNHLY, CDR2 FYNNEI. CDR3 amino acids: CASSESEQYF. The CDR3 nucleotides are TGTGCCAGCAGTGAGAGCGAGCAGTACTTC.

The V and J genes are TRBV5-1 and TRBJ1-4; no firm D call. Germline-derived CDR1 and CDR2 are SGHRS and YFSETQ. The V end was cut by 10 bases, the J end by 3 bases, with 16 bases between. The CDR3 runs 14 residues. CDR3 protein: CASPKMRANEKLFF. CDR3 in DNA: TGCGCCTCCCCGAAAATGAGGGCTAATGAAAAACTGTTTTTT.

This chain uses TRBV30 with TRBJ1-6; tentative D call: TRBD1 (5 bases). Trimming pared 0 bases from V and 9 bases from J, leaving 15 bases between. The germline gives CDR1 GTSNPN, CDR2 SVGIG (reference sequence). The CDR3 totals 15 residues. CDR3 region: CAWSVQAPTSSPLHF. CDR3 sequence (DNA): TGTGCCTGGAGTGTACAGGCCCCAACAAGTTCACCCCTCCACTTT.

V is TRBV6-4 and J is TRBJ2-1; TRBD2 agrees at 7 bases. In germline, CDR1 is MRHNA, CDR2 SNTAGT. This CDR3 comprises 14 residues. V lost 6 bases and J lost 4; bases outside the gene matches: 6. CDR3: CASRGGPPYNEQFF. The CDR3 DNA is TGTGCCAGCAGGGGAGGGCCCCCTTACAATGAGCAGTTCTTC.

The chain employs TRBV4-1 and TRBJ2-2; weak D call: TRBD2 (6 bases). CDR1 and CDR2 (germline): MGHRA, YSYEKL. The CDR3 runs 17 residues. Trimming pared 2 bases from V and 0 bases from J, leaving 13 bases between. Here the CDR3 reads CASSQPTGTPNTGELFF. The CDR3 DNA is TGCGCCAGCAGCCAACCCACCGGGACTCCGAACACCGGGGAGCTGTTTTTT.

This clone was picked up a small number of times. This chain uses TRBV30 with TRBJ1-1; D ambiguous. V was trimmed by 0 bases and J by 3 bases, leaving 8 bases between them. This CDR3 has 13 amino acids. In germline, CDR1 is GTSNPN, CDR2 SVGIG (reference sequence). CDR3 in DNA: TGTGCCTGGAGTGTACAAGAAGACACTGAAGCTTTCTTT. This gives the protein CAWSVQEDTEAFF.

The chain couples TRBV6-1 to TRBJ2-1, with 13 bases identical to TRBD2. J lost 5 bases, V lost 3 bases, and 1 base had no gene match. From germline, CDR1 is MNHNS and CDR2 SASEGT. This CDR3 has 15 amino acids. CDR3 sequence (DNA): TGTGCCAGCAGTGAGGGACTAGCGGGGAACAATGAGCAGTTCTTC. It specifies CASSEGLAGNNEQFF.

CDR3 amino acids: CASSPGTDPNYGYTF. The CDR3 bases are TGTGCCAGCAGTCCCGGGACAGACCCTAACTATGGCTACACCTTC. V and J are TRBV28 and TRBJ1-2, with 7 nucleotides matching TRBD1. From germline, CDR1 is MDHEN and CDR2 SYDVKM. The CDR3 length is 15 residues. V shed 5 bases, J shed 0 bases, and the junction held 6 bases outside the gene matches.

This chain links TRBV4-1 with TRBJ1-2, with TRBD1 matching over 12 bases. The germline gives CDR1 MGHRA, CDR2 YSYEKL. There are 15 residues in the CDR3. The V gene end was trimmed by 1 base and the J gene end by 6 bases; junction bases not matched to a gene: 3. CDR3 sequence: CASSQAGTGGDGYTF. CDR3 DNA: TGCGCCAGCAGCCAAGCCGGGACAGGGGGCGATGGCTACACCTTC.

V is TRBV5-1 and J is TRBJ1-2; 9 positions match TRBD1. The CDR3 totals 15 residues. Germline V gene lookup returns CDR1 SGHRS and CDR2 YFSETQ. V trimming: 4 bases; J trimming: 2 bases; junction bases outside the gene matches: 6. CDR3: CASSESGTGNYGYTF. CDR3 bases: TGCGCCAGCAGCGAATCCGGGACAGGGAACTATGGCTACACCTTC. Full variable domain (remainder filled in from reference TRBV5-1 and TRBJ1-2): KAGVTQTPRYLIKTRGQQVTLSCSPISGHRSVSWYQQTPGQGLQFLFEYFSETQRNKGNFPGRFSGRQFSNSRSEMNVSTLELGDSALYLCASSESGTGNYGYTFGSGTRLTVV.

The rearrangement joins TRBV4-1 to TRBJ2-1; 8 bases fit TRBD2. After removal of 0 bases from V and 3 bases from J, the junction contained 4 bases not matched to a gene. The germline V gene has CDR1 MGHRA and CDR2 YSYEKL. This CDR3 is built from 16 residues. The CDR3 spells CASSQDGAGDYNEQFF. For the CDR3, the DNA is TGCGCCAGCAGCCAAGATGGAGCGGGGGACTACAATGAGCAGTTCTTC.

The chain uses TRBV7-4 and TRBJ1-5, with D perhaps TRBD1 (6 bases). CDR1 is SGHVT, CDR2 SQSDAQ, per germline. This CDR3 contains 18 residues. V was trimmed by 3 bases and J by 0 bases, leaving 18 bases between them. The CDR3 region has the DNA TGTGCCAGCAGCTTTCCCTTTTTCCAGGGGTATAGCAATCAGCCCCAGCATTTT. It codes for CASSFPFFQGYSNQPQHF.

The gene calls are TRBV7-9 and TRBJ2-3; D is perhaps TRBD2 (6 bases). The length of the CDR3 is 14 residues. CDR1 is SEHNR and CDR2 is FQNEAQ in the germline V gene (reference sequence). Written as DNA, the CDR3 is TGTGCTGGAAAAGGTGCGGGGACCACAGATACGCAGTATTTT. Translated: CAGKGAGTTDTQYF.

CDR3: CASSPEAGQGAIQPQHF. The DNA for the CDR3 is TGTGCCAGCAGCCCAGAGGCGGGACAGGGGGCGATTCAGCCCCAGCATTTT. The chain links TRBV21-1 to TRBJ1-5; TRBD1, as called in the table, went unchecked against the DNA. TRBV21-1 is shown as a pseudogene. The CDR3 covers 17 residues.

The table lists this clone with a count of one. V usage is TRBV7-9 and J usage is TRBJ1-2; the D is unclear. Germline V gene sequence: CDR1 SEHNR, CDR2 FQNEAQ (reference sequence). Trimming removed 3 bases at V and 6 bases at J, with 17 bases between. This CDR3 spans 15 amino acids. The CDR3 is CASSFNGERPDGYTF. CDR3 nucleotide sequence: TGTGCCAGCAGCTTCAACGGGGAGCGGCCTGATGGCTACACCTTC.

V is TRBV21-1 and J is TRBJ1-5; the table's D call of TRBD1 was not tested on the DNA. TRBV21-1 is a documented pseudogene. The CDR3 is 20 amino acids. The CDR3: CASSKRDTTTHVQGNQPQHF. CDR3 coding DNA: TGTGCCAGCAGCAAACGGGACACCACTACGCACGTCCAAGGCAATCAGCCCCAGCATTTT.

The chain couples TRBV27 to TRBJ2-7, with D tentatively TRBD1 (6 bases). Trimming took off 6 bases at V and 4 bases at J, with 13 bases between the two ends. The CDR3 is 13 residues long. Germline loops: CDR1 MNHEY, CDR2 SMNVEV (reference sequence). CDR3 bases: TGTGCCAGCAGCCTCCGGGACACTTACGAGCAGTACTTC. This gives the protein CASSLRDTYEQYF.

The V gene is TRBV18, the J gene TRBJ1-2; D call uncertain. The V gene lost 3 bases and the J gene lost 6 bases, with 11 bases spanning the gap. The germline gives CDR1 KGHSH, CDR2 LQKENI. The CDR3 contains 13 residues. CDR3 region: CASSPRKSDGYTF. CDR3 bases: TGTGCCAGCTCACCGAGAAAGAGCGATGGCTACACCTTC.

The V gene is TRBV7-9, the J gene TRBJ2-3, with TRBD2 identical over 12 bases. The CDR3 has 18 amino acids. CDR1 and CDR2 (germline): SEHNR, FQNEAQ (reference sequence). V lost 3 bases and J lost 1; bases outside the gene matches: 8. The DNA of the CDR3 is TGTGCCAGCAGCTTGCGGCGACTAGCGGGAGTACGCACAGATACGCAGTATTTT. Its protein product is CASSLRRLAGVRTDTQYF.

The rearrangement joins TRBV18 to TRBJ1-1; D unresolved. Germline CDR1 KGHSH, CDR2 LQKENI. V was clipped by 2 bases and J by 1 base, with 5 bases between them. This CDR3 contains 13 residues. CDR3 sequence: CASSPAGNTEAFF. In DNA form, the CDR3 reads TGTGCCAGCTCACCAGCGGGGAACACTGAAGCTTTCTTT.

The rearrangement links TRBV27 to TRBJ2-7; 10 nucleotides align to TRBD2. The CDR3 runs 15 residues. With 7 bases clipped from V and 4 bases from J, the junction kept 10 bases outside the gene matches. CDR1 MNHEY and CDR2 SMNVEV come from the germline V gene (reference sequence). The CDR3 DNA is TGTGCCAGCACCCAACGGCTAGCGGGAGAGTACGAGCAGTACTTC. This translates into CASTQRLAGEYEQYF.

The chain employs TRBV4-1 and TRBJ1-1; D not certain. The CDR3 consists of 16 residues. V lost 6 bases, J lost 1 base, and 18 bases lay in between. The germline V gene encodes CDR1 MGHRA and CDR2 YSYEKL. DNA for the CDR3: TGCGCCAGCAGGAAAGGGAGGGTTTTTGGGAACACTGAAGCTTTCTTT. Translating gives CASRKGRVFGNTEAFF.

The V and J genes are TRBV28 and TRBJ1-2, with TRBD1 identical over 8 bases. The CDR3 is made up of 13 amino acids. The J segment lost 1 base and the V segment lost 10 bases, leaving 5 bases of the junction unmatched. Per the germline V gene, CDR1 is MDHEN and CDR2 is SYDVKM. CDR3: CATPGQGNYGYTF. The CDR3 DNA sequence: TGTGCCACCCCAGGACAGGGTAACTATGGCTACACCTTC.